These 27 T cell receptor beta chains originate from one sample sequenced in a study of blood T cell repertoires in COVID-19. The protocol was immunoSEQ multiplex PCR, while the TCRdb copy is restricted to in-frame clones and leaves out a portion. The sample carries 130,000 or so clones, around 84% recorded once. Input material: PBMCs or T cells enriched from blood (not recorded which). These TCRs come from a man aged 35 to 55 with acute COVID-19.

The chain combines TRBV15 with TRBJ2-7; a weak D match, TRBD2 (5 bases). The CDR3 runs to 14 residues. V was clipped by 9 bases and J by 0 bases, with 15 bases between them. Germline V gene data show CDR1 as LNHNV and CDR2 as YYDKDF (reference sequence). CDR3: CATSADPSSYEQYF. CDR3 bases: TGTGCCACTTCAGCGGACCCGAGCTCCTACGAGCAGTACTTC.

This clone was picked up a small number of times. This chain links TRBV5-1 with TRBJ1-1, with TRBD1 matching 12 bases. The CDR3 spans 20 residues. In germline, CDR1 is SGHRS, CDR2 YFSETQ. Trimming cost V 1 base and J 0 bases; bases outside gene matches: 13. CDR3 protein: CASSLRGTGGVKLMNTEAFF. For the CDR3, the DNA is TGCGCCAGCAGCTTGAGGGGGACAGGGGGCGTAAAATTGATGAACACTGAAGCTTTCTTT. Complete variable domain (other parts from reference TRBV5-1 and TRBJ1-1): KAGVTQTPRYLIKTRGQQVTLSCSPISGHRSVSWYQQTPGQGLQFLFEYFSETQRNKGNFPGRFSGRQFSNSRSEMNVSTLELGDSALYLCASSLRGTGGVKLMNTEAFFGQGTRLTVV.

V usage is TRBV5-1 and J usage is TRBJ1-1; maybe TRBD1 (6 bases). The CDR3 covers 14 residues. CDR1 is SGHRS, CDR2 YFSETQ, per germline. Trimming left V 2 bases short and J 1 base short, with 9 bases between. The CDR3 sequence is CASSFGTRNTEAFF. In DNA, the CDR3 is TGCGCCAGCAGCTTCGGGACAAGGAACACTGAAGCTTTCTTT.

The chain is built from TRBV6-5 and TRBJ1-4; TRBD1 aligns across 8 bases. This CDR3 has 13 amino acids. The germline V gene has CDR1 MNHEY and CDR2 SVGAGI. The ends lost 6 bases at V and 5 bases at J; junction bases unmatched: 2. The CDR3 sequence: CASRRTGNEKLFF. The CDR3 DNA sequence: TGTGCCAGCAGGAGGACAGGGAATGAAAAACTGTTTTTT.

V is TRBV3-1 (or the pseudogene TRBV3-2) and J is TRBJ1-2; D remains ambiguous. The CDR3 is 14 amino acids. Germline loops: CDR1 LGHDT, CDR2 YNNKEL (reference sequence). Trimming took 3 bases from V and 8 from J, leaving 16 bases between them. The CDR3 nucleotides read TGTGCCAGCAGCCACAACCGGGAAGCTGGAGGCTACACCTTC. This codes for CASSHNREAGGYTF.

The J gene is TRBJ2-5, the V gene TRBV4-1, with D possibly TRBD1 on 5 matching bases. Germline values: CDR1 MGHRA, CDR2 YSYEKL. CDR3 size: 15 residues. The germline V and J ends were trimmed by 1 base and 5 bases, with 14 bases remaining between them. This chain's CDR3 is CASSQGGRVWETQYF. The CDR3 DNA is TGCGCCAGCAGCCAAGGGGGCAGGGTTTGGGAGACCCAGTACTTC.

This rearrangement joins TRBV4-1 to TRBJ2-6, with D possibly TRBD2 on 6 matching bases. V gave up 0 bases and J gave up 8 bases, with 17 bases separating them. Germline CDR1 reads MGHRA; CDR2 reads YSYEKL. This CDR3 is built from 17 residues. CDR3: CASSQDRGTQGTNVLTF. Written as DNA, the CDR3 is TGCGCCAGCAGCCAAGATCGCGGGACCCAGGGAACCAACGTCCTGACTTTC.

The chain links TRBV11-2 to TRBJ2-7; D is ambiguous. Trimming took 1 base from V and 1 from J, leaving 11 bases between them. The germline V gene has CDR1 SGHAT and CDR2 FQNNGV. CDR3 length: 15 residues. The CDR3: CASSLAPGVSYEQYF. DNA of the CDR3: TGTGCCAGCAGCTTAGCCCCCGGAGTTTCCTACGAGCAGTACTTC.

This clone showed up just once. The J gene is TRBJ2-1, the V gene TRBV11-2; unclear D gene. CDR3 size: 15 residues. From germline, CDR1 is SGHAT and CDR2 FQNNGV. The ends were cut back, 0 bases at V and 0 bases at J, with 6 bases in the middle. This CDR3 reads CASSLDLSSYNEQFF. The CDR3 nucleotides read TGTGCCAGCAGCTTAGACCTGAGCTCCTACAATGAGCAGTTCTTC.

This CDR3 is CASSRDTTEEQYF. The CDR3 DNA reads as TGCGCCAGCAGCCGGGACACAACTGAAGAGCAGTACTTC. This chain joins TRBV5-1 and TRBJ2-7; maybe TRBD1 (6 bases). CDR3 size: 13 residues. V was cut by 4 bases and J by 7 bases, with 15 bases left in between. CDR1 and CDR2 (germline): SGHRS, YFSETQ.

This chain uses TRBV6-5 with TRBJ1-4; TRBD1 matches at 10 bases. The V segment lost 8 bases and the J segment 6 bases; nucleotides outside the gene matches: 6. CDR3 size: 14 residues. Germline CDR1 MNHEY, CDR2 SVGAGI. The CDR3 loop is CASRSGQGYEKLFF. CDR3 nucleotides: TGTGCCAGCCGATCGGGACAGGGGTATGAAAAACTGTTTTTT.

V and J are TRBV3-1 (or the pseudogene TRBV3-2) and TRBJ2-1; 8 bases line up with TRBD1. J lost 10 bases, V lost 4 bases, and 6 bases had no gene match. Germline-derived CDR1 and CDR2 are LGHDT and YNNKEL (reference sequence). There are 13 residues in the CDR3. This CDR3 reads CASSPQGAGEQFF. The CDR3 nucleotides read TGTGCCAGCAGCCCTCAGGGGGCAGGGGAGCAGTTCTTC.

The rearrangement uses TRBV19 and TRBJ1-2, with TRBD1 identical over 11 bases. With 3 bases clipped from V and 4 bases from J, the junction kept 4 bases outside the gene matches. This CDR3 is built from 15 residues. Germline CDR1 LNHDA, CDR2 SQIVND (reference sequence). In DNA, the CDR3 is TGTGCCAGTAGTATCGCCGGGACAGGGGGCTATGGCTACACCTTC. Its protein is CASSIAGTGGYGYTF. Full variable domain (missing parts from reference TRBV19 and TRBJ1-2): DGGITQSPKYLFRKEGQNVTLSCEQNLNHDAMYWYRQDPGQGLRLIYYSQIVNDFQKGDIAEGYSVSREKKESFPLTVTSAQKNPTAFYLCASSIAGTGGYGYTFGSGTRLTVV.

The V call is TRBV15, the J call TRBJ2-5; D call uncertain. The CDR3 contains 13 residues. Per germline, CDR1 LNHNV and CDR2 YYDKDF (reference sequence). V was pared by 0 bases and J by 5 bases, with 7 bases between. The CDR3 protein is CATSREPRETQYF. In nucleotides, the CDR3 is TGTGCCACCAGCAGAGAGCCCAGGGAGACCCAGTACTTC. Complete variable domain (other parts from reference TRBV15 and TRBJ2-5): DAMVIQNPRYQVTQFGKPVTLSCSQTLNHNVMYWYQQKSSQAPKLLFHYYDKDFNNEADTPDNFQSRRPNTSFCFLDIRSPGLGDTAMYLCATSREPRETQYFGPGTRLLVL.

The rearrangement uses TRBV11-2 and TRBJ1-4, with 9 positions matching TRBD1. After removal of 4 bases from V and 8 bases from J, the junction contained 8 bases not matched to a gene. This CDR3 has 15 residues. Germline CDR1 reads SGHAT; CDR2 reads FQNNGV. In nucleotides, the CDR3 is TGTGCCAGCAGCTCGCAACAGGGGGCGAGGGAAAAACTGTTTTTT. Encoded protein: CASSSQQGAREKLFF. Full variable domain (remainder filled in from reference TRBV11-2 and TRBJ1-4): EAGVAQSPRYKIIEKRQSVAFWCNPISGHATLYWYQQILGQGPKLLIQFQNNGVVDDSQLPKDRFSAERLKGVDSTLKIQPAKLEDSAVYLCASSSQQGAREKLFFGSGTQLSVL.

This clone came up a few times. The V call is TRBV3-1 (or the pseudogene TRBV3-2), the J call TRBJ2-7, with 7 bases fitting TRBD2. Germline lookup yields CDR1 LGHDT and CDR2 YNNKEL (reference sequence). CDR3 length equals 15 residues. V shed 0 bases, J shed 3 bases, and the junction held 5 bases outside the gene matches. The CDR3 sequence is CASSQEGEGYYEQYF. The CDR3 coding sequence is TGTGCCAGCAGCCAAGAGGGGGAGGGATACTACGAGCAGTACTTC.

The DNA of the CDR3 is TGTGCCAGCAGCGGAGGTTCTCCTAGCTCTGGAAACACCATATATTTT. It translates to CASSGGSPSSGNTIYF. V is TRBV7-6 and J is TRBJ1-3; D remains ambiguous. Per the germline V gene, CDR1 is SGHVS and CDR2 is FNYEAQ. The CDR3 runs to 16 residues. V was shortened by 5 bases and J by 0 bases, with 14 bases between the two germline ends.

This chain joins TRBV13 and TRBJ2-1; tentatively, D is TRBD2 (5 bases). The V end was cut by 2 bases, the J end by 10 bases, with 6 bases between. CDR3 length equals 11 residues. Germline V gives CDR1 PRHDT, CDR2 FYEKMQ (reference sequence). CDR3 nucleotides: TGTGCCAGCAGCTTAAGAGGGGAGCAGTTCTTC. Protein sequence: CASSLRGEQFF.

The genes are TRBV6-5 and TRBJ1-1; TRBD1 matches 11 bases. This CDR3 has 14 amino acids. Per the germline V gene, CDR1 is MNHEY and CDR2 is SVGAGI. The V gene end was trimmed by 2 bases and the J gene end by 5 bases; junction bases not matched to a gene: 1. For the CDR3, the DNA is TGTGCCAGCAGTTACGGGACAGGGGGGACTGAAGCTTTCTTT. Translating gives CASSYGTGGTEAFF.

The sample holds a few counts of this clone. This chain connects TRBV29-1 to TRBJ1-2; D is perhaps TRBD1 (6 bases). V shed 8 bases and J shed 5 bases, with 21 bases lying between them. Germline values: CDR1 SQVTM, CDR2 ANQGSEA. The CDR3 runs 14 residues. Here the CDR3 reads CSLLPINREYGYTF. The CDR3 DNA follows: TGCAGCCTCTTACCTATTAACAGGGAATATGGCTACACCTTC.

The chain couples TRBV7-2 to TRBJ1-5; D is uncertain. Germline V gene sequence: CDR1 SGHTA, CDR2 FQGNSA. The V gene lost 3 bases and the J gene lost 5 bases, with 5 bases spanning the gap. This CDR3 is 12 amino acids long. The CDR3 protein is CASSFLYQPQHF. CDR3 sequence (DNA): TGTGCCAGCAGCTTCCTATATCAGCCCCAGCATTTT.

The chain has TRBV7-6 and TRBJ2-5; the D gene is possibly TRBD1 (6 bases). Per germline, CDR1 SGHVS and CDR2 FNYEAQ. The V end lost 5 bases, the J end lost 2 bases, and 15 bases lay between the germline ends. The CDR3 sequence is 15 residues long. CDR3 in amino acids: CASSPLTTGQETQYF. CDR3 nucleotide sequence: TGTGCCAGCAGCCCCCTTACGACAGGACAAGAGACCCAGTACTTC.

The rearrangement uses TRBV27 and TRBJ2-7; D is undetermined. Germline values: CDR1 MNHEY, CDR2 SMNVEV (reference sequence). V was cut by 4 bases and J by 4 bases, with 5 bases left in between. There are 11 residues in the CDR3. CDR3 in DNA: TGTGCCAGCAGTTCCTCGTACGAGCAGTACTTC. Its protein product is CASSSSYEQYF.

CDR3 in DNA: TGTGCCAGCAGCCGACAGGGGAACTATGGCTACACCTTC. This gives the protein CASSRQGNYGYTF. The chain combines TRBV2 with TRBJ1-2, with 8 nucleotides matching TRBD1. J lost 2 bases, V lost 6 bases, and 2 bases had no gene match. This CDR3 comprises 13 residues. From germline, CDR1 is SNHLY and CDR2 FYNNEI.

The chain has TRBV11-1 and TRBJ2-2, with D perhaps TRBD1 (7 bases). V dropped 5 bases and J dropped 6 bases, with 10 bases sitting between them. Per the germline V gene, CDR1 is SGHAT and CDR2 is FQDESV (reference sequence). The CDR3 spans 13 residues. CDR3 sequence: CASSARGAGELFF. The CDR3 coding sequence is TGTGCCAGCAGCGCCAGGGGGGCCGGGGAGCTGTTTTTT.

J is TRBJ2-7 and V is TRBV29-1, with D possibly TRBD2 on 6 matching bases. Per the germline V gene, CDR1 is SQVTM and CDR2 is ANQGSEA. CDR3 size: 12 residues. In DNA, the CDR3 is TGCAGTGCGTGGGACTCCTCCTACGAGCAGTACTTC. Translated: CSAWDSSYEQYF.

This sequence joins TRBV19 and TRBJ1-5; D is perhaps TRBD1 (5 bases). The germline gives CDR1 LNHDA, CDR2 SQIVND (reference sequence). The CDR3 has 15 amino acids. V was shortened by 4 bases and J by 7 bases, with 17 bases between the two germline ends. This CDR3 reads CASSSIMSGRQPQHF. The CDR3 nucleotides are TGTGCCAGTAGTAGTATAATGTCAGGGAGGCAGCCCCAGCATTTT. Drawing the rest from reference TRBV19 and TRBJ1-5, the complete variable domain is DGGITQSPKYLFRKEGQNVTLSCEQNLNHDAMYWYRQDPGQGLRLIYYSQIVNDFQKGDIAEGYSVSREKKESFPLTVTSAQKNPTAFYLCASSSIMSGRQPQHFGDGTRLSIL.